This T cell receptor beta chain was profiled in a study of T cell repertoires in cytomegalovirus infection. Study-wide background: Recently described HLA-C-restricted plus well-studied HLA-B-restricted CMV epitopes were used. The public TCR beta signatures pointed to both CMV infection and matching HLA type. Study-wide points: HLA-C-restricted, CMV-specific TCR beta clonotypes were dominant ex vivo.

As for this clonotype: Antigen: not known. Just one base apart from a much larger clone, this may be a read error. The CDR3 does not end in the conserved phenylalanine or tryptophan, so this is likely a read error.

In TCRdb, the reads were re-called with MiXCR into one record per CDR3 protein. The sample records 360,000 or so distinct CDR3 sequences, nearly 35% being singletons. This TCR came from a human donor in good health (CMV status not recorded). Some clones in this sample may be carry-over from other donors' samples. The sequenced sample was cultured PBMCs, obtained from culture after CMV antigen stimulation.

CDR3 residues: CASSLADLIYNEQFY. The CDR3 DNA follows: TGTGCCAGCAGTTTAGCTGACTTGATCTACAATGAGCAGTTCTAC. This chain links TRBV12-3 or TRBV12-4 with TRBJ2-1, with D unresolved. CDR3 length: 15 amino acids. V lost 0 bases and J 3 bases, leaving 9 bases between the germline ends.